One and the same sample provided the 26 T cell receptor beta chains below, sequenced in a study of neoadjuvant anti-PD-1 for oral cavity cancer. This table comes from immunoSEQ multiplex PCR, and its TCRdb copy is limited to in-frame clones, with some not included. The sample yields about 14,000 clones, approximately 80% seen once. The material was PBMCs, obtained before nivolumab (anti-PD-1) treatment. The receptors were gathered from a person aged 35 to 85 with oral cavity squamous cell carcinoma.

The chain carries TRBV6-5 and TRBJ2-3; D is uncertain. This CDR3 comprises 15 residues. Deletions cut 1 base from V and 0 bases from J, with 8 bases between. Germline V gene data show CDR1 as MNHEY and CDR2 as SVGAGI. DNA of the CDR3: TGTGCCAGCAGTTACTACACCTCTAGCACAGATACGCAGTATTTT. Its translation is CASSYYTSSTDTQYF.

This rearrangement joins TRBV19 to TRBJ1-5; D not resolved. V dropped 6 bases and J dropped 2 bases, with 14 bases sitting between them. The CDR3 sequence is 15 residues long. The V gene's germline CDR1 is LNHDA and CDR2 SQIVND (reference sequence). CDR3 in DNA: TGTGCCAGTAGAATGCAGTGGGGTGGCAATCAGCCCCAGCATTTT. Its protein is CASRMQWGGNQPQHF.

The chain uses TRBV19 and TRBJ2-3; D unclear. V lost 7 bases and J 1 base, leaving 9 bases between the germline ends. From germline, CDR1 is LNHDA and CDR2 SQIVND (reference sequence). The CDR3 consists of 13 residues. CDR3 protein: CASTATGTDTQYF. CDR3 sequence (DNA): TGTGCCAGTACCGCGACCGGCACAGATACGCAGTATTTT.

CDR3 sequence: CASSLIGTGDQPQHF. The CDR3 DNA is TGTGCCAGCAGTTTAATTGGGACAGGGGATCAGCCCCAGCATTTT. The chain is built from TRBV27 and TRBJ1-5, with TRBD1 identical over 10 bases. This CDR3 is built from 15 residues. Germline CDR1 is MNHEY and CDR2 is SMNVEV (reference sequence). V was clipped by 2 bases and J by 5 bases; unmatched bases: 3.

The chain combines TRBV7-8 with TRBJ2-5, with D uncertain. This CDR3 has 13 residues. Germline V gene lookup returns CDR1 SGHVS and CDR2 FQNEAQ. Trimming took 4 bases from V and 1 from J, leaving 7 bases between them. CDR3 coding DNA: TGTGCCAGCAGCTCCTATACCCAAGAGACCCAGTACTTC. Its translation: CASSSYTQETQYF.

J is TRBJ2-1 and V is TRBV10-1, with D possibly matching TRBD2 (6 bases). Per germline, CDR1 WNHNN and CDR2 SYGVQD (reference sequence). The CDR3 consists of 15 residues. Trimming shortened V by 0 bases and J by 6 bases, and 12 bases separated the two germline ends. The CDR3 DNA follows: TGCGCCAGCAGTGAGTCGGCCCGAGCGGGCAATGAGCAGTTCTTC. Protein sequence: CASSESARAGNEQFF.

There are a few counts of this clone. The DNA of the CDR3 is TGTGCCATCAGTGAGTTCGGACAGGGTTCAGGAGGCTACACCTTC. It is translated as CAISEFGQGSGGYTF. The chain couples TRBV10-3 to TRBJ1-2; 8 nucleotides match TRBD1. The CDR3 sequence is 15 residues long. Trimming took 1 base from V and 8 from J; bases not matched to a gene: 9. Germline CDR1 and CDR2: ENHRY and SYGVKD.

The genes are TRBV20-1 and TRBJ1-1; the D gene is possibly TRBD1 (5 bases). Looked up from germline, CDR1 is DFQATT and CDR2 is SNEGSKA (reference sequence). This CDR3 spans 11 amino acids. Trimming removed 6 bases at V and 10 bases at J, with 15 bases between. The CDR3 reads CSAGVQRGAFF. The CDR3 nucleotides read TGCAGTGCAGGGGTTCAAAGAGGAGCTTTCTTT.

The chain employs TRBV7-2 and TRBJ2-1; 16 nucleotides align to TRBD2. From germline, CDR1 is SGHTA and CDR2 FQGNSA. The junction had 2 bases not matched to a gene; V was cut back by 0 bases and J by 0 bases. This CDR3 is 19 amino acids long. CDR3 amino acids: CASSLAGTSGRASYNEQFF. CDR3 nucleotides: TGTGCCAGCAGCTTAGCCGGGACTAGCGGGAGGGCCTCCTACAATGAGCAGTTCTTC.

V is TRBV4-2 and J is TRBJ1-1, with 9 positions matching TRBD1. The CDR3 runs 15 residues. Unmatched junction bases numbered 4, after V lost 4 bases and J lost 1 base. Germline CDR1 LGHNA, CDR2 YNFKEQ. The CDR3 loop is CASSLGTGRNTEAFF. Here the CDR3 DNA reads TGTGCCAGCAGCCTGGGGACAGGGCGGAACACTGAAGCTTTCTTT.

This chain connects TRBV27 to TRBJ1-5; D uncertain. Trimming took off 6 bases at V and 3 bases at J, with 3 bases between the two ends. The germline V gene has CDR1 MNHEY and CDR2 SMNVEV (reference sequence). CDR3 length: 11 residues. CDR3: CASSLNQPQHF. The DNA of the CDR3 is TGTGCCAGCAGCCTCAATCAGCCCCAGCATTTT.

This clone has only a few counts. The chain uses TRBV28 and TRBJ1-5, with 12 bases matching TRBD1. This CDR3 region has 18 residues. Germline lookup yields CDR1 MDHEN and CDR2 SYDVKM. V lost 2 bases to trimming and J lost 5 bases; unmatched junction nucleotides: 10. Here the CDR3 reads CASSLNRDRGRRDQPQHF. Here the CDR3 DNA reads TGTGCCAGCAGTTTAAACCGGGACAGGGGGCGGAGGGATCAGCCCCAGCATTTT.

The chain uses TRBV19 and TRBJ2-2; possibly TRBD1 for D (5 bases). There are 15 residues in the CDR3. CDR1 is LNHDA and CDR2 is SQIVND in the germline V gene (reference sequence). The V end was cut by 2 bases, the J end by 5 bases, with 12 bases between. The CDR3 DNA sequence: TGTGCCAGTAGTATAATTGACAGCCGGACCGGGGAGCTGTTTTTT. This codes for CASSIIDSRTGELFF.

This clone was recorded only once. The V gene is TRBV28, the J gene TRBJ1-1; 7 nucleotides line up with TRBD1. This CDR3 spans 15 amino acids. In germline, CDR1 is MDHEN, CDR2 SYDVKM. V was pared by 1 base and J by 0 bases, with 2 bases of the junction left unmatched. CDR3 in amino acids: CASSLFQGVNTEAFF. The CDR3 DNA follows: TGTGCCAGCAGTTTATTCCAGGGGGTGAACACTGAAGCTTTCTTT.

Written as DNA, the CDR3 is TGCGCCAGCAGCTTAAGGGAAGGGTTGCTGAAGGCTTTCTTT. It translates to CASSLREGLLKAFF. The chain carries TRBV5-1 and TRBJ1-1, with D hard to call. Germline V gene data show CDR1 as SGHRS and CDR2 as YFSETQ. This CDR3 has 14 residues. The ends were cut back, 2 bases at V and 11 bases at J, with 19 bases in the middle.

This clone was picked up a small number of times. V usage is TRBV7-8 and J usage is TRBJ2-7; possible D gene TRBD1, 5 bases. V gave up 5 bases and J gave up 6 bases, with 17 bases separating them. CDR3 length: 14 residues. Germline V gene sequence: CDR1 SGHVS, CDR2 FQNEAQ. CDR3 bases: TGTGCCAGCAGCCCCGGGCAGGGAACGGCCGAGCAGTACTTC. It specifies CASSPGQGTAEQYF.

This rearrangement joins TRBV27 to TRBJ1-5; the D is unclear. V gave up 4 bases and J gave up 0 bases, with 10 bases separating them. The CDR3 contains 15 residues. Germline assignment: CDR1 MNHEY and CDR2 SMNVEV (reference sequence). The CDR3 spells CASSYAADSNQPQHF. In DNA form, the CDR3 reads TGTGCCAGCAGTTACGCGGCGGATAGCAATCAGCCCCAGCATTTT.

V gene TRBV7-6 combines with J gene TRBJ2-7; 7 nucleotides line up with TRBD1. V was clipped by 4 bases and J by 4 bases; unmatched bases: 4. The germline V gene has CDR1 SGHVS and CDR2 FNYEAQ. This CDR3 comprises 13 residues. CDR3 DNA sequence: TGTGCCAGCAGCTCAACACAGGGGTACGAGCAGTACTTC. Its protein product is CASSSTQGYEQYF.

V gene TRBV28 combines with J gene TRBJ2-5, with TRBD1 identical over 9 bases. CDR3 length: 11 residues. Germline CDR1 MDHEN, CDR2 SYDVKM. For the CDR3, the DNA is TGTGTCGGGACAGGGAGAGAGACCCAGTACTTC. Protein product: CVGTGRETQYF.

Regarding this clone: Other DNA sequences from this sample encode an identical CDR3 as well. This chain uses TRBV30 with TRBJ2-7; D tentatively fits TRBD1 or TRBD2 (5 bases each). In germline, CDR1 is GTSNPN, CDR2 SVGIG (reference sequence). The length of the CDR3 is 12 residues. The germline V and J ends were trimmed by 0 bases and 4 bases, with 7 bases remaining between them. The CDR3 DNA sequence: TGTGCCTGGAGTGTTGGGGGATACGAGCAGTACTTC. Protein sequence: CAWSVGGYEQYF.

The CDR3 region has the DNA TGTGCCAGCTCACCAGATCGAGCTAACTATGGCTACACCTTC. This gives the protein CASSPDRANYGYTF. This rearrangement joins TRBV18 to TRBJ1-2; D is undetermined. The CDR3 runs to 14 residues. Deletions cut 2 bases from V and 0 bases from J, with 7 bases between. Germline V gene lookup returns CDR1 KGHSH and CDR2 LQKENI.

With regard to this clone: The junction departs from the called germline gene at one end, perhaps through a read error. CDR3 sequence: CAWGLVGGEAQYF. The CDR3 DNA reads TGTGCCTGGGGACTAGTTGGGGGAGAGGCCCAGTACTTC. This chain links TRBV30 with TRBJ2-5, with 7 bases aligning to TRBD2. The length of the CDR3 is 13 residues. Germline lookup yields CDR1 GTSNPN and CDR2 SVGIG (reference sequence).

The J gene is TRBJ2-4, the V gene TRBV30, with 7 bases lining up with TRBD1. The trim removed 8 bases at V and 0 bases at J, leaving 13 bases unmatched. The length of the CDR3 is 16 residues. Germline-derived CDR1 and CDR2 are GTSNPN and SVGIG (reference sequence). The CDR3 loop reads CAHSGGANLAKNIQYF. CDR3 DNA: TGTGCCCATTCAGGGGGTGCCAATCTAGCCAAAAACATTCAGTACTTC. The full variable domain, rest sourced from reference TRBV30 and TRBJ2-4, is SQTIHQWPATLVQPVGSPLSLECTVEGTSNPNLYWYRQAAGRGLQLLFYSVGIGQISSEVPQNLSASRPQDRQFILSSKKLLLSDSGFYLCAHSGGANLAKNIQYFGAGTRLSVL.

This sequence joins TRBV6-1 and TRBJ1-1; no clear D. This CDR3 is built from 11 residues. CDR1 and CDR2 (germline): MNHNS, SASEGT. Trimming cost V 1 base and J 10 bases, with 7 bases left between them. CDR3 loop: CASSEGLGAFF. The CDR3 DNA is TGTGCCAGCAGTGAAGGGTTAGGAGCTTTCTTT.

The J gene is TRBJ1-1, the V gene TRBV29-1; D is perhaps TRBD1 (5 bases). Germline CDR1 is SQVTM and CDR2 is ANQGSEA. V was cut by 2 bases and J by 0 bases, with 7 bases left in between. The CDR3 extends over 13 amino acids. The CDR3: CSVETGLNTEAFF. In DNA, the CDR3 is TGCAGCGTTGAAACAGGTCTGAACACTGAAGCTTTCTTT.

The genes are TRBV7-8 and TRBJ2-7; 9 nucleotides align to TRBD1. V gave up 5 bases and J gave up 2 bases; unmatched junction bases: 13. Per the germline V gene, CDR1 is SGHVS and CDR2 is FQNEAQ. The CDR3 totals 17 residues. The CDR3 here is CASSPLPGQGSPYEQYF. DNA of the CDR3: TGTGCCAGCAGCCCCCTGCCGGGACAGGGCAGCCCCTACGAGCAGTACTTC.